The rows below give T cell receptor beta chains drawn from one sample of a study of long-term antiretroviral therapy in people with HIV. Here immunoSEQ multiplex PCR was the method, and the copy in TCRdb shows in-frame clones only, minus some. In the table there are about 18,000 clones, about 82% of which are singletons. This specimen consisted of unsorted PBMCs, obtained 0.6 years after starting antiretroviral therapy. The receptors here all came from a woman younger than 35 with HIV. The CDR3 runs from the conserved cysteine through the conserved F or W. D genes are given only for firm matches. Clone size appears in some rows only: once, few, many, or a class for an expanded clone.

size: -
V: TRBV10-2
J: TRBJ2-3
D: TRBD1
CDR3: CASEGQGGTDTQYF
DNA: TGCGCCAGCGAAGGACAGGGTGGTACAGATACGCAGTATTTT

size: -
V: TRBV27
J: TRBJ1-5
D: TRBD1
CDR3: CASSLGAQGARQPQHF
DNA: TGTGCCAGCAGTTTAGGGGCACAGGGGGCCCGGCAGCCCCAGCATTTT

size: large
V: TRBV6-4
J: TRBJ2-1
D: TRBD2
CDR3: CASSELAGDGNEQFF
DNA: TGTGCCAGCAGCGAACTAGCGGGAGATGGCAATGAGCAGTTCTTC

size: -
V: TRBV6-5
J: TRBJ1-1
D: TRBD1
CDR3: CASSDDGQGAEAFF
DNA: TGTGCCAGCAGTGACGACGGACAGGGCGCTGAAGCTTTCTTT

size: -
V: TRBV7-2
J: TRBJ2-7
D: TRBD1
CDR3: CASSPDRGWHEQYF
DNA: TGTGCCAGCAGCCCGGACAGGGGATGGCACGAGCAGTACTTC

size: -
V: TRBV4-3
J: TRBJ1-2
D: -
CDR3: CASSQDGVGYTF
DNA: TGCGCCAGCAGCCAAGATGGGGTTGGCTACACCTTC

size: -
V: TRBV9
J: TRBJ1-2
D: -
CDR3: CASSTLGVGGVGYTF
DNA: TGTGCCAGCAGCACCCTTGGGGTAGGTGGGGTCGGCTACACCTTC

size: -
V: TRBV28
J: TRBJ1-3
D: TRBD1
CDR3: CASSLSAGGFGNTIYF
DNA: TGTGCCAGCAGTTTATCGGCAGGGGGATTTGGAAACACCATATATTTT

size: -
V: TRBV18
J: TRBJ1-3
D: TRBD1
CDR3: CASSLGHGTGGRRGGNTIYF
DNA: TGTGCCAGCTCACTGGGCCACGGGACAGGGGGCAGGAGAGGTGGAAACACCATATATTTT

size: medium-sized
V: TRBV6-5
J: TRBJ2-7
D: -
CDR3: CASSYSMSQYEQYF
DNA: TGTGCCAGCAGTTACTCGATGAGTCAGTACGAGCAGTACTTC

size: -
V: TRBV7-6
J: TRBJ1-6
D: -
CDR3: CASSLEGLNSPLHF
DNA: TGTGCCAGCAGCTTAGAGGGCCTAAATTCACCCCTCCACTTT

size: -
V: TRBV5-1
J: TRBJ2-3
D: TRBD2
CDR3: CASSQNPTSGTDTQYF
DNA: TGCGCCAGCAGCCAAAATCCGACTAGCGGCACAGATACGCAGTATTTT

size: -
V: TRBV4-3
J: TRBJ1-3
D: -
CDR3: CASSQDMGGAGNTIYF
DNA: TGCGCCAGCAGCCAAGATATGGGTGGCGCTGGAAACACCATATATTTT

size: -
V: TRBV5-1
J: TRBJ1-1
D: -
CDR3: CASFSGWGDTEAFF
DNA: TGCGCCAGCTTTTCAGGGTGGGGGGACACTGAAGCTTTCTTT

size: medium-sized
V: TRBV5-6
J: TRBJ1-3
D: -
CDR3: CASSLQAFSGNTIYF
DNA: TGTGCCAGCAGCTTACAGGCTTTTTCTGGAAACACCATATATTTT

size: -
V: TRBV5-6
J: TRBJ1-4
D: -
CDR3: CASSLDRRNEKLFF
DNA: TGTGCCAGCAGCTTGGACAGGAGAAATGAAAAACTGTTTTTT

size: -
V: TRBV15
J: TRBJ2-5
D: TRBD1
CDR3: CATSRGGYRGWGETQYF
DNA: TGTGCCACCAGCAGAGGGGGATACAGGGGATGGGGAGAGACCCAGTACTTC

size: -
V: TRBV18
J: TRBJ2-7
D: -
CDR3: CASSPPATYEQYF
DNA: TGTGCCAGCTCACCTCCAGCTACCTACGAGCAGTACTTC

size: -
V: TRBV7-9
J: TRBJ2-7
D: -
CDR3: CASSLSTPYEQYF
DNA: TGTGCCAGCAGCCTCTCGACCCCCTACGAGCAGTACTTC

size: -
V: TRBV6-5
J: TRBJ1-1
D: TRBD1
CDR3: CASSTGGGTEAFF
DNA: TGTGCCAGCAGTACAGGGGGAGGGACTGAAGCTTTCTTT

size: -
V: TRBV5-1
J: TRBJ2-7
D: -
CDR3: CASQPSLSSPGEQYF
DNA: TGCGCCAGCCAACCTAGCCTTTCCTCCCCCGGCGAGCAGTACTTC

size: -
V: TRBV27
J: TRBJ2-7
D: TRBD2
CDR3: CASSFTGLEAGEQYF
DNA: TGTGCCAGCAGTTTCACGGGACTAGAAGCGGGCGAGCAGTACTTC

size: -
V: TRBV27
J: TRBJ2-4
D: -
CDR3: CASSLWAGGSQYF
DNA: TGTGCCAGCAGTTTATGGGCCGGGGGCAGTCAGTACTTC

size: -
V: TRBV2
J: TRBJ2-1
D: -
CDR3: CASSGSSYNEQFF
DNA: TGTGCCAGTAGCGGAAGCTCCTACAATGAGCAGTTCTTC

size: -
V: TRBV7-2
J: TRBJ2-6
D: -
CDR3: CASSLENGFAGANVLTF
DNA: TGTGCCAGCAGCTTGGAAAACGGATTCGCTGGGGCCAACGTCCTGACTTTC

size: -
V: TRBV10-1
J: TRBJ2-1
D: TRBD2
CDR3: CASSDITSGKQFF
DNA: TGCGCCAGCAGCGATATTACTAGCGGCAAGCAGTTCTTC

size: -
V: TRBV19
J: TRBJ2-3
D: TRBD1
CDR3: CAIRGQGADTQYF
DNA: TGTGCCATTCGGGGACAGGGGGCAGATACGCAGTATTTT

size: -
V: TRBV6-6
J: TRBJ2-1
D: -
CDR3: CASSYSTPDNEQFF
DNA: TGTGCCAGCAGTTACTCGACCCCAGACAATGAGCAGTTCTTC

size: -
V: TRBV29-1
J: TRBJ1-2
D: -
CDR3: CSVEDRGRSYGYTF
DNA: TGCAGCGTTGAAGATCGGGGCCGGAGCTATGGCTACACCTTC

size: once
V: TRBV7-9
J: TRBJ1-2
D: -
CDR3: CASSPWADRSYGYTF
DNA: TGTGCCAGCAGCCCATGGGCCGATCGCTCCTATGGCTACACCTTC

size: -
V: TRBV19
J: TRBJ1-2
D: -
CDR3: CASRERGQHYGYTF
DNA: TGTGCCAGTAGGGAACGGGGGCAGCACTATGGCTACACCTTC

size: -
V: TRBV6-1
J: TRBJ1-5
D: -
CDR3: CASRIQGFDQPQHF
DNA: TGTGCCAGCAGGATACAGGGTTTCGATCAGCCCCAGCATTTT

size: -
V: TRBV18
J: TRBJ1-2
D: TRBD1
CDR3: CASSPRPGTGESGYGYTF
DNA: TGTGCCAGCTCACCAAGACCCGGGACAGGGGAAAGCGGCTATGGCTACACCTTC

size: -
V: TRBV6-5
J: TRBJ2-1
D: -
CDR3: CASSYSNGLYNEQFF
DNA: TGTGCCAGCAGTTACTCGAACGGACTCTACAATGAGCAGTTCTTC

size: -
V: TRBV9
J: TRBJ2-5
D: TRBD1
CDR3: CASSHSIRDSKETQYF
DNA: TGTGCCAGCAGCCACTCGATCCGGGACAGCAAAGAGACCCAGTACTTC

size: -
V: TRBV20-1
J: TRBJ2-7
D: -
CDR3: CSARLEGEQYF
DNA: TGCAGTGCCAGGCTGGAAGGGGAGCAGTACTTC

size: -
V: TRBV6-5
J: TRBJ2-2
D: -
CDR3: CASSYITGELFF
DNA: TGTGCCAGCAGTTACATAACCGGGGAGCTGTTTTTT

size: -
V: TRBV6-5
J: TRBJ1-1
D: -
CDR3: CASSGTRGKNTEAFF
DNA: TGTGCCAGCAGTGGAACCAGGGGAAAAAACACTGAAGCTTTCTTT

size: -
V: TRBV11-1
J: TRBJ2-7
D: -
CDR3: CASSHGQSYEQYF
DNA: TGTGCCAGCAGCCATGGACAGTCCTACGAGCAGTACTTC

size: once
V: TRBV7-6
J: TRBJ2-5
D: -
CDR3: CASSSRQQETQYF
DNA: TGTGCCAGCAGCTCCAGACAGCAAGAGACCCAGTACTTC

size: -
V: TRBV2
J: TRBJ2-1
D: TRBD2
CDR3: CASSEARVAGVEQFF
DNA: TGTGCCAGCAGTGAAGCGAGGGTAGCGGGAGTAGAGCAGTTCTTC

size: -
V: TRBV28
J: TRBJ1-5
D: TRBD1
CDR3: CASSEKTGRQPQHF
DNA: TGTGCCAGCAGTGAAAAGACAGGGCGTCAGCCCCAGCATTTT

size: -
V: TRBV18
J: TRBJ2-7
D: -
CDR3: CASSPPRGENSYEQYF
DNA: TGTGCCAGCTCACCACCGAGGGGAGAGAACTCCTACGAGCAGTACTTC

size: -
V: TRBV7-9
J: TRBJ1-1
D: TRBD1
CDR3: CASTRSGQGNTEAFF
DNA: TGTGCCAGCACCCGGTCGGGACAGGGGAACACTGAAGCTTTCTTT

size: few
V: TRBV15
J: TRBJ1-2
D: TRBD1
CDR3: CATSREDRNDYYGYTF
DNA: TGTGCCACCAGCAGGGAGGACAGGAACGATTACTATGGCTACACCTTC

size: -
V: TRBV6-6
J: TRBJ2-7
D: -
CDR3: CASSYSMSQYEQYF
DNA: TGTGCCAGCAGTTACTCGATGAGTCAGTACGAGCAGTACTTC

size: -
V: TRBV11-2
J: TRBJ2-7
D: -
CDR3: CASSLQGRTYEQYF
DNA: TGTGCCAGCAGCTTACAGGGAAGAACCTACGAGCAGTACTTC

size: -
V: TRBV7-2
J: TRBJ2-7
D: TRBD1
CDR3: CASSLGWTGGGEQYF
DNA: TGTGCCAGCAGCTTAGGGTGGACAGGGGGCGGCGAGCAGTACTTC

size: -
V: TRBV5-4
J: TRBJ1-2
D: TRBD1
CDR3: CASSLPGQGVYGYTF
DNA: TGTGCCAGCAGCTTACCGGGACAGGGGGTTTATGGCTACACCTTC

size: -
V: TRBV28
J: TRBJ1-2
D: -
CDR3: CASSFDRFYGYTF
DNA: TGTGCCAGCAGTTTCGACAGGTTCTATGGCTACACCTTC

size: -
V: TRBV9
J: TRBJ1-2
D: -
CDR3: CASSPTGGTYGYTF
DNA: TGTGCCAGCAGCCCCACGGGGGGGACCTATGGCTACACCTTC

size: -
V: TRBV28
J: TRBJ2-5
D: -
CDR3: CASSQDSQETQYF
DNA: TGTGCCAGCAGTCAGGACAGCCAAGAGACCCAGTACTTC

size: -
V: TRBV4-3
J: TRBJ2-2
D: TRBD2
CDR3: CASSQEAGGSRELFF
DNA: TGCGCCAGCAGCCAAGAAGCGGGGGGGTCCCGGGAGCTGTTTTTT

size: -
V: TRBV28
J: TRBJ2-7
D: TRBD1
CDR3: CASSLTGAYEQYF
DNA: TGTGCCAGCAGTTTGACAGGGGCCTACGAGCAGTACTTC

size: -
V: TRBV7-3
J: TRBJ2-5
D: TRBD1
CDR3: CASSLRGTGIQETQYF
DNA: TGTGCCAGCAGCTTAAGAGGGACAGGAATCCAAGAGACCCAGTACTTC

size: -
V: TRBV5-1
J: TRBJ2-2
D: -
CDR3: CASSLAGMGRHNANTGELFF
DNA: TGCGCCAGCAGCTTGGCGGGGATGGGCAGGCACAACGCGAACACCGGGGAGCTGTTTTTT